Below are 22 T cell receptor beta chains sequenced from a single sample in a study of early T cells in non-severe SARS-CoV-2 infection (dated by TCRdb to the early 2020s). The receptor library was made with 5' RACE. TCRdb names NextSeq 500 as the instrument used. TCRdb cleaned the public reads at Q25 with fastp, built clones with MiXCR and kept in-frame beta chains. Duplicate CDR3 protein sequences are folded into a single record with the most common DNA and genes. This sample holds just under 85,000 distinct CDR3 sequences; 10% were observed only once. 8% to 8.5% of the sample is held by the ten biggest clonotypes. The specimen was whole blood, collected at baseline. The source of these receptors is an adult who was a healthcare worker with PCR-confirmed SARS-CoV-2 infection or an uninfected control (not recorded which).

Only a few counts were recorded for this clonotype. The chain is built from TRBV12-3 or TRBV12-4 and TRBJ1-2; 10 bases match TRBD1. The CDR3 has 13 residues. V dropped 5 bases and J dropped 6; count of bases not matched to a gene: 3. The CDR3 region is CASSLGTGDGYTF. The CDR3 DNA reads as TGTGCCAGCAGTCTCGGGACAGGGGATGGCTACACCTTC.

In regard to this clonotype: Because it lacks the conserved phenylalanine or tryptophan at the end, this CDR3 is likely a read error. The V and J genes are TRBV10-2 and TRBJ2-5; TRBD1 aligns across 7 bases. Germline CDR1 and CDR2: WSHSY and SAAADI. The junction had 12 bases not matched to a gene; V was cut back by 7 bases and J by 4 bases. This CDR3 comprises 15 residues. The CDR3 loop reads CASMLGQVTRETQYV. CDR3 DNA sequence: TGCGCCAGCATGCTAGGACAGGTAACACGAGAGACCCAGTACGTC.

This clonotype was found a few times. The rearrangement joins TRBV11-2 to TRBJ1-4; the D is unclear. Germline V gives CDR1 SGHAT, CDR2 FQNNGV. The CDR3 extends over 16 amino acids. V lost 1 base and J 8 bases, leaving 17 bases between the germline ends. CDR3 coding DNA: TGTGCCAGCAGCTTAGGGGAGGCTCCCACGATGGAAAAACTGTTTTTT. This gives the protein CASSLGEAPTMEKLFF.

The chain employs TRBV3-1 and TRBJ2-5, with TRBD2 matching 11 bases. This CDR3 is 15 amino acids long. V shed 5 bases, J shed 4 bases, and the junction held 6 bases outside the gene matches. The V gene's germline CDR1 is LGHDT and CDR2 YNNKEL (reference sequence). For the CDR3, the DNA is TGTGCCAGCAGCGTAACTAGCGGGAGACGAGAGACCCAGTACTTC. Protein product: CASSVTSGRRETQYF.

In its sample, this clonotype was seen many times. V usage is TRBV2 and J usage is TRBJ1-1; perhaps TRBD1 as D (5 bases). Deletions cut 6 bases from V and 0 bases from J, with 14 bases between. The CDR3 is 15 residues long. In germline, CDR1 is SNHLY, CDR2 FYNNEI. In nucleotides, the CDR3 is TGTGCCAGCAGCCCCCCAAAGGGGTTGAACACTGAAGCTTTCTTT. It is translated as CASSPPKGLNTEAFF.

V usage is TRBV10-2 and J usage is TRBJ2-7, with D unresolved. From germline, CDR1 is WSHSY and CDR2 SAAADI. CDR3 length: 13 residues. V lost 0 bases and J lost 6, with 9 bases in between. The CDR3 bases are TGCGCCAGCAGTGAGTCAGGGCTCGGCGAGCAGTACTTC. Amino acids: CASSESGLGEQYF.

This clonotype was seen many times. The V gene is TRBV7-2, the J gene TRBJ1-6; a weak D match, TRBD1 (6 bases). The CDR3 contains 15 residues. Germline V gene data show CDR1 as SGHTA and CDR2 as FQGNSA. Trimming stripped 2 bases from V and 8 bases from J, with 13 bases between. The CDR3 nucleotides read TGTGCCAGCAGCTTAACTCAGACAGGCTATTCACCCCTCCACTTT. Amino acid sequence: CASSLTQTGYSPLHF.

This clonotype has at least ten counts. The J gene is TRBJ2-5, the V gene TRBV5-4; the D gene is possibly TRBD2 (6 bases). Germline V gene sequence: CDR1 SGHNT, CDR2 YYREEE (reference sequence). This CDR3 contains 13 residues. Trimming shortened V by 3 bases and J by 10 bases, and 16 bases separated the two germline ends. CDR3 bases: TGTGCCAGCAGCTCGGACGGCCGGGGAGGCCAGTACTTC. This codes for CASSSDGRGGQYF. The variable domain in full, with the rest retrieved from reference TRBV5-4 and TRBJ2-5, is ETGVTQSPTHLIKTRGQQVTLRCSSQSGHNTVSWYQQALGQGPQFIFQYYREEENGRGNFPPRFSGLQFPNYSSELNVNALELDDSALYLCASSSDGRGGQYFGPGTRLLVL.

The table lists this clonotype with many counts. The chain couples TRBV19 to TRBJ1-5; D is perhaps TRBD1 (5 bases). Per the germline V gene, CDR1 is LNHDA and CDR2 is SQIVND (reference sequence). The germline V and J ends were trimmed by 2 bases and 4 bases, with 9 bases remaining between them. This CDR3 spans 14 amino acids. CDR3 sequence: CASSILQENQPQHF. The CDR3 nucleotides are TGTGCCAGTAGTATACTACAGGAAAATCAGCCCCAGCATTTT.

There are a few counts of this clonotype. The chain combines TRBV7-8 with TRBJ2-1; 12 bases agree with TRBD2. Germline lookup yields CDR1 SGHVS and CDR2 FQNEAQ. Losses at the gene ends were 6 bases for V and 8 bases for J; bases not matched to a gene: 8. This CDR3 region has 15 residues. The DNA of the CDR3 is TGTGCCAGCAGATTCCTAGCGGGAGGGCCCGATGAGCAGTTCTTC. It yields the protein CASRFLAGGPDEQFF.

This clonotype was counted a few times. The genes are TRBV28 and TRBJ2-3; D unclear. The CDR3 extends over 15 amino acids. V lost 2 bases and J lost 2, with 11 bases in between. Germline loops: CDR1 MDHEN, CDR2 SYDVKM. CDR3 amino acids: CASSLGGLSTDTQYF. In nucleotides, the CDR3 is TGTGCCAGCAGTTTAGGCGGCCTCTCCACAGATACGCAGTATTTT.

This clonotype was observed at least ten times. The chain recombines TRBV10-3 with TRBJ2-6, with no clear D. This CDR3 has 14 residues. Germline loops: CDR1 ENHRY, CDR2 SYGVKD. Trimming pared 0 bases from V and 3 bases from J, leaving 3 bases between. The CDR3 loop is CAISESGGANVLTF. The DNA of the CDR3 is TGTGCCATCAGTGAGTCAGGTGGGGCCAACGTCCTGACTTTC.

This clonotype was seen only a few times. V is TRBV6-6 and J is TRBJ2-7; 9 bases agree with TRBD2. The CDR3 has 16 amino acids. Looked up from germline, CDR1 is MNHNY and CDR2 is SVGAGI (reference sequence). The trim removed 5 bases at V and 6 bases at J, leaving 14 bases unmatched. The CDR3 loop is CASSHPVVAGVSEQYF. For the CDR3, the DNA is TGTGCCAGCAGTCACCCCGTGGTAGCGGGAGTCAGCGAGCAGTACTTC.

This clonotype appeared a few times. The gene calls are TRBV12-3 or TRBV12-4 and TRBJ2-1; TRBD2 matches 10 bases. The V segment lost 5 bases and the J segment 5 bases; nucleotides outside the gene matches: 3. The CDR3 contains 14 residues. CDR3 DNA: TGTGCCAGCAGTACTAGCGGGGACCACAATGAGCAGTTCTTC. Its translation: CASSTSGDHNEQFF.

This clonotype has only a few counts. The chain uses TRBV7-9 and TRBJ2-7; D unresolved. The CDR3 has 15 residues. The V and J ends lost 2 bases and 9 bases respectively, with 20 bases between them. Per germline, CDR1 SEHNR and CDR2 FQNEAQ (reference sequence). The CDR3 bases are TGTGCCAGCAGCTTACAACGACAAGACCCCTCGGGGCAGTACTTC. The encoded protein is CASSLQRQDPSGQYF.

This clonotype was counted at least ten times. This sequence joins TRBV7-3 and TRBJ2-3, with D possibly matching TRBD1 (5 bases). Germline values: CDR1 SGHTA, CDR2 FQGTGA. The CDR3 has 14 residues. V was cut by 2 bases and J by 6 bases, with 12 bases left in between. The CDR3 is CASSLGRVPDTQYF. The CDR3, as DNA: TGTGCCAGCAGCTTAGGCAGGGTCCCGGATACGCAGTATTTT.

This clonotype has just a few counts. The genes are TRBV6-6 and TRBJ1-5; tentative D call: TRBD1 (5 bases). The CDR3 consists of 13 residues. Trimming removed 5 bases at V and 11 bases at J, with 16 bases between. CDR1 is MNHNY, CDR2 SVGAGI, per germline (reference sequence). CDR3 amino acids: CASSRQTTTAQHF. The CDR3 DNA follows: TGTGCCAGCAGTCGACAGACAACTACGGCCCAGCATTTT.

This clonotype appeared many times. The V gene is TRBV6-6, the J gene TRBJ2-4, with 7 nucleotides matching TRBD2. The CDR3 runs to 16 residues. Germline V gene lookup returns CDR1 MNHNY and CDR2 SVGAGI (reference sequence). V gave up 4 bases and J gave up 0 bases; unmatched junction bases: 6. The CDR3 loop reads CASSSSSGGAKNIQYF. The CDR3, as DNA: TGTGCCAGCAGTTCATCTAGCGGAGGAGCCAAAAACATTCAGTACTTC.

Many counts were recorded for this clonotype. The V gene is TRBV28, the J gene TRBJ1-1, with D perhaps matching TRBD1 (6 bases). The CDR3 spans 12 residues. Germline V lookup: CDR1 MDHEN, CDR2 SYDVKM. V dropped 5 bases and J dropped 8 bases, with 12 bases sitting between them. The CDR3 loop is CASSLGQREAFF. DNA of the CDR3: TGTGCCAGCAGTCTCGGACAGCGCGAAGCTTTCTTT.

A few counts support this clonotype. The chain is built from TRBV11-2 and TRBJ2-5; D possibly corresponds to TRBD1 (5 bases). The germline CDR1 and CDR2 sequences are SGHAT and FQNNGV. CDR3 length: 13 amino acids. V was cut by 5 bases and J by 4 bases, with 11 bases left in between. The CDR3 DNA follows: TGTGCCAGCAGCCGTGGACAAGGAGAGACCCAGTACTTC. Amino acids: CASSRGQGETQYF.

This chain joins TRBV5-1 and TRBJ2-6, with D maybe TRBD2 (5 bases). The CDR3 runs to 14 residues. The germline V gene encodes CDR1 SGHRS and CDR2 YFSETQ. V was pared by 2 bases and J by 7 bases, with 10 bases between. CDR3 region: CASSLRGGANVLTF. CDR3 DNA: TGCGCCAGCAGCTTACGGGGTGGTGCCAACGTCCTGACTTTC.

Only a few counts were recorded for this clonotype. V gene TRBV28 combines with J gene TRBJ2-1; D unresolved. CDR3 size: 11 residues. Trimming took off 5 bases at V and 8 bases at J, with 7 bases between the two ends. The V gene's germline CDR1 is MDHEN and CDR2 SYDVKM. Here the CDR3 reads CASSPDHEQFF. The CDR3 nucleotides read TGTGCCAGCAGTCCCGACCATGAGCAGTTCTTC.